Listed below are T cell receptor beta chains from one sample, sequenced in a study of patients and donors after allogeneic stem cell transplantation. MiXCR, run by TCRdb on the RT-PCR reads, gives a single entry per CDR3 protein. The table records 410,000 or so distinct CDR3 sequences, 16% of them present only once. The sample was blood, either unsorted or a sorted T cell fraction (not recorded which). Receptor source: a human donor who was either an allogeneic HSCT recipient or a stem cell or donor lymphocyte infusion donor (not recorded which). It is not recorded whose cells these are; they may come from a transplant donor. Each CDR3 is given with its conserved first and last residue. A D gene is named only where the DNA matches it firmly. Only some rows state a clone size, as once, few, many or a class for expanded clones.

TRBV7-3	many	TRBD2	TRBJ2-2	CASTGLAGGELFF	TGTGCCAGCACCGGACTAGCCGGCGGGGAGCTGTTTTTT
TRBV4-3	few	TRBD1	TRBJ2-7	CASSRGTTGTGNKQYF	TGCGCCAGCAGCCGAGGAACTACCGGGACAGGGAACAAGCAGTACTTC
TRBV7-8	few	NA	TRBJ2-3	CASEGGGPTPSTDTQYF	TGTGCCAGCGAGGGAGGGGGCCCCACTCCTAGCACAGATACGCAGTATTTT
TRBV4-3	few	NA	TRBJ2-7	CASSRATGSEQYF	TGCGCCAGCAGCCGTGCTACAGGGAGCGAGCAGTACTTC
TRBV20-1	NA	TRBD1	TRBJ2-4	CSARGTGTGDIQYF	TGCAGTGCTAGAGGTACCGGGACAGGGGACATTCAGTACTTC
TRBV4-1	few	NA	TRBJ2-4	CASSQPSGTQYF	TGCGCCAGCAGCCAACCATCCGGGACTCAGTACTTC
TRBV3-1	few	NA	TRBJ2-2	CASSRWGGELFF	TGTGCCAGCAGCCGCTGGGGCGGGGAGCTGTTTTTT
TRBV20-1	few	NA	TRBJ2-2	CSAQAGGSGNTGELFF	TGCAGTGCTCAGGCAGGAGGGTCGGGGAACACCGGGGAGCTGTTTTTT
TRBV5-1	few	NA	TRBJ1-1	CASSFDSASTEAFF	TGCGCCAGCAGTTTTGACAGCGCCAGTACTGAAGCTTTCTTT
TRBV12-3/TRBV12-4	NA	TRBD1	TRBJ2-5	CASSLPLPGQGWETQYF	TGTGCCAGCAGTTTACCGCTGCCGGGACAGGGTTGGGAGACCCAGTACTTC
TRBV5-6	few	NA	TRBJ2-2	CASSLTPNTGELFF	TGTGCCAGCAGCCTGACACCGAACACCGGGGAGCTGTTTTTT
TRBV5-1	few	TRBD2	TRBJ2-3	CASSRGLAGSTDTQYF	TGCGCCAGCAGCAGGGGACTAGCGGGAAGCACAGATACGCAGTATTTT
TRBV9	many	NA	TRBJ2-1	CASSVETYTEQFF	TGTGCCAGCAGCGTAGAAACCTACACTGAGCAGTTCTTC
TRBV11-2	few	TRBD2	TRBJ2-2	CASSPQLGSGGYNTGELFF	TGTGCCAGCAGCCCTCAGTTAGGTAGCGGGGGTTACAACACCGGGGAGCTGTTTTTT
TRBV4-3	few	NA	TRBJ1-2	CASSQAVGRTYTF	TGCGCCAGCAGCCAAGCTGTGGGCAGGACCTACACCTTC
TRBV24-1	few	NA	TRBJ2-3	CATSDLNRGSADTQYF	TGTGCCACCAGTGATTTAAATAGGGGAAGCGCAGATACGCAGTATTTT
TRBV6-1	few	NA	TRBJ2-1	CASRPLGGNEQFF	TGTGCCAGCAGACCCCTGGGGGGCAATGAGCAGTTCTTC
TRBV5-1	few	TRBD1	TRBJ1-4	CASSLGQVINEKLFF	TGCGCCAGCAGCCTCGGACAGGTTATAAATGAAAAACTGTTTTTT
TRBV7-8	NA	TRBD1	TRBJ2-3	CASSHHEQGKDTQYF	TGTGCCAGCAGCCATCATGAACAGGGGAAAGATACGCAGTATTTT
TRBV5-1	few	TRBD1	TRBJ1-1	CASSKDRAVEAFF	TGCGCCAGCAGCAAAGACAGGGCCGTTGAAGCTTTCTTT
TRBV5-1	NA	NA	TRBJ2-5	CASSFEGTHQETQYF	TGCGCCAGCAGCTTCGAAGGGACTCACCAAGAGACCCAGTACTTC
TRBV18	few	NA	TRBJ1-2	CASSPSRNYGYTF	TGTGCCAGCTCACCGAGCAGAAACTATGGCTACACCTTC
TRBV4-1	many	TRBD1	TRBJ2-4	CASSQDFDRALAKNIQYF	TGCGCCAGCAGCCAAGATTTCGACAGGGCCCTAGCCAAAAACATTCAGTACTTC
TRBV11-2	few	NA	TRBJ2-1	CASSLDSWGFANEQFF	TGTGCCAGCAGCTTAGATTCGTGGGGTTTTGCCAATGAGCAGTTCTTC
TRBV7-3	NA	NA	TRBJ1-1	CASSPSLGTEAFF	TGTGCCAGCAGCCCATCTTTGGGGACTGAAGCTTTCTTT
TRBV5-1	few	TRBD2	TRBJ2-1	CASSLDGLAGTSYNEQFF	TGCGCCAGCAGCTTAGACGGACTAGCGGGGACCTCCTACAATGAGCAGTTCTTC
TRBV7-2	NA	NA	TRBJ2-3	CASSSSWSPYPDTQYF	TGTGCCAGCAGCTCCTCATGGTCTCCCTACCCTGATACGCAGTATTTT
TRBV3-1	few	TRBD1	TRBJ1-1	CASRLRTGMNTEAFF	TGTGCCAGCAGGCTCCGGACAGGAATGAACACTGAAGCTTTCTTT
TRBV28	NA	NA	TRBJ1-5	CASRLGGGRLYQPQHF	TGTGCCAGCCGATTGGGGGGGGGGCGGTTATATCAGCCCCAGCATTTT
TRBV24-1	NA	NA	TRBJ2-7	CATSSSGTLDYEQYF	TGTGCCACCAGTTCGTCCGGGACCCTGGACTACGAGCAGTACTTC
TRBV5-1	NA	NA	TRBJ1-5	CASRAGSNQPQHF	TGCGCCAGCAGGGCTGGTAGCAATCAGCCCCAGCATTTT
TRBV7-6	NA	TRBD2	TRBJ2-2	CASSLWWVGLPGGPSGTGELFF	TGTGCCAGCAGCTTATGGTGGGTCGGACTACCGGGAGGGCCCTCGGGCACCGGGGAGCTGTTTTTT
TRBV4-2	few	TRBD1	TRBJ1-3	CASSQDPATGVSGNTIYF	TGTGCCAGCAGCCAAGATCCAGCGACAGGGGTCTCTGGAAACACCATATATTTT
TRBV5-1	few	NA	TRBJ2-3	CASSEEPSVTQYF	TGCGCCAGCAGCGAGGAACCTTCAGTTACGCAGTATTTT
TRBV4-1	few	NA	TRBJ2-3	CASSPTREDTQYF	TGCGCCAGCAGTCCAACTAGGGAAGATACGCAGTATTTT
TRBV20-1	NA	TRBD2	TRBJ2-7	CSAGAPGAGDYEQYF	TGCAGTGCTGGAGCCCCCGGAGCGGGAGACTACGAGCAGTACTTC
TRBV14	NA	TRBD1	TRBJ2-1	CASSQEYGTGDFDEQFF	TGTGCCAGCAGCCAAGAATATGGGACAGGGGATTTCGATGAGCAGTTCTTC
TRBV5-1	few	NA	TRBJ2-3	CASSLGHTTSTDTQYF	TGCGCCAGCAGCTTGGGACATACCACTAGCACAGATACGCAGTATTTT
TRBV12-3/TRBV12-4	many	NA	TRBJ2-2	CASRTDPPGLTLPFF	TGTGCCAGCAGAACCGACCCCCCGGGACTCACCCTTCCGTTTTTT
TRBV7-9	many	TRBD2	TRBJ2-3	CASSPGTSGTDTQYF	TGTGCCAGCAGCCCGGGGACTAGCGGCACAGATACGCAGTATTTT
TRBV5-5	few	NA	TRBJ2-5	CASSLAFWETQYF	TGTGCCAGCAGCTTGGCCTTTTGGGAGACCCAGTACTTC
TRBV12-3/TRBV12-4	NA	NA	TRBJ1-1	CASSLLGRRGTEAFF	TGTGCCAGCAGTTTGTTAGGGCGCCGAGGGACTGAAGCTTTCTTT
TRBV7-2	many	NA	TRBJ2-4	CASSSLAKNIQYF	TGTGCCAGCAGCTCCCTAGCCAAAAACATTCAGTACTTC
TRBV2	many	NA	TRBJ2-2	CASRVQNPGELFF	TGTGCCAGCAGGGTACAGAACCCCGGGGAGCTGTTTTTT
TRBV10-3	NA	TRBD1	TRBJ2-7	CATHRPGQTFLAEQYF	TGTGCCACTCACCGCCCGGGACAGACGTTCCTAGCAGAGCAGTACTTC
TRBV5-1	many	NA	TRBJ2-3	CASSVDSITPYF	TGCGCCAGCAGCGTGGACTCAATCACCCCGTATTTT
TRBV11-3	few	NA	TRBJ2-5	CASSRGGTQETQYF	TGTGCCAGCAGCCGAGGTGGTACCCAAGAGACCCAGTACTTC
TRBV2	NA	NA	TRBJ2-2	CASTEAGELFF	TGTGCCAGCACGGAGGCCGGGGAGCTGTTTTTT
TRBV7-9	NA	NA	TRBJ2-7	CASSFLDSRHEQYF	TGTGCCAGCAGCTTTTTGGACAGCAGACACGAGCAGTACTTC
TRBV5-1	few	TRBD2	TRBJ2-3	CASSQRTSGSTDTQYF	TGCGCCAGCAGCCAAAGGACTAGCGGAAGCACAGATACGCAGTATTTT
TRBV6-5	NA	NA	TRBJ1-1	CASSYGFPRTEAFF	TGTGCCAGCAGTTACGGGTTCCCTCGGACTGAAGCTTTCTTT